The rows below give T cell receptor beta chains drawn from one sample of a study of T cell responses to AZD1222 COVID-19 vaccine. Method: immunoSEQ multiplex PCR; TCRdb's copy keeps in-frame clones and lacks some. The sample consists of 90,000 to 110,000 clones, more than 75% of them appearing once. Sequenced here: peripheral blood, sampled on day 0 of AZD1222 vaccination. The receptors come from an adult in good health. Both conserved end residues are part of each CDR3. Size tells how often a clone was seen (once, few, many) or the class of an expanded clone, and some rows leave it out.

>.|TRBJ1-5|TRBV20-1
CSASVGLTSNQPQHF
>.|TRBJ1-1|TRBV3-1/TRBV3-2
CASSLGTLEAFF
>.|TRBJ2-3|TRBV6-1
CASSEIAGGTDTQYF
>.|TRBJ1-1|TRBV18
CASSPPRIGGNTEAFF
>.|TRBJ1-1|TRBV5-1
CASSLVQGRLPNTEAFF
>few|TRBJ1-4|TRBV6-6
CASSPLSISATNEKLFF
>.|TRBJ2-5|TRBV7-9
CASSLSGGVGQETQYF
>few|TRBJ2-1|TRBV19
CASSIEQDIDNEQFF
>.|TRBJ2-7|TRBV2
CASSARGSGYEQYF
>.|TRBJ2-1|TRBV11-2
CASSSLGMRDNEQFF
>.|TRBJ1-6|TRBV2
CASRGTGSPLHF
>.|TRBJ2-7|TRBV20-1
CSASPDYEQYF
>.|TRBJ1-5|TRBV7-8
CASSFLSQGRIQPQHF
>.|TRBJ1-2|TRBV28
CATGQGPFTNYGYTF
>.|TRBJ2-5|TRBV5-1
CASTLGTSGVKYQETQYF
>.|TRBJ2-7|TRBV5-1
CASSLPGAAFEQYF
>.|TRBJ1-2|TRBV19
CASSPGQGIAYGYTF
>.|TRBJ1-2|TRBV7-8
CASSLGGTGAGYTF
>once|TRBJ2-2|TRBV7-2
CASSLRLAVITGELFF
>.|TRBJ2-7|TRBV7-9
CASSGRSYEQYF